The rows below give T cell receptor beta chains drawn from one sample of a study of T-cell memory formation after mild COVID-19. A single record per CDR3 protein comes from TCRdb applying MiXCR to the 5' RACE reads. The sample consists of about 150,000 distinct CDR3 sequences, approximately 15% of them appearing once. Material for sequencing was PBMCs or a T cell subset sorted from them (not recorded which). These receptors were taken from an adult woman who had mild COVID-19 (a few samples of this study predate the infection). Cell type and time point are not known. Both conserved end residues are part of each CDR3. The D gene is left open where the match is weak.

TRBD2 | TRBV5-1 | CASSPGTSGDYNEQFF
TRBD1 | TRBV7-2 | CASSLRPHRGDGDYGYTF
NA | TRBV30 | CAWRAGQNTDTQYF
TRBD2 | TRBV7-2 | CASSISGRLTEETQYF
NA | TRBV7-9 | CASTADSTDTQYF
TRBD1 | TRBV29-1 | CSVEDPQGPYEQYF
NA | TRBV6-5 | CASSYSGAGAEAFF
NA | TRBV4-1 | CASSRETGHGTEAFF
TRBD1 | TRBV11-2 | CASSQGTGQPQHF
NA | TRBV7-2 | CASSRQGGPSYEQYF
TRBD2 | TRBV7-6 | CASSPAGGANTGELFF
NA | TRBV9 | CASSSPGITGYTF
NA | TRBV7-2 | CASRPRVQETQYF
TRBD2 | TRBV6-2/TRBV6-3 | CASSYSRGRSFLYEQFF
NA | TRBV5-4 | CASSPMAGTGELFF
NA | TRBV7-2 | CASGLPRDEQFF
NA | TRBV29-1 | CSVDEHGRGDNEQFF
NA | TRBV29-1 | CSVRRGLSYEQYF
TRBD1 | TRBV20-1 | CSARDMGQGESNQPQHF
NA | TRBV9 | CASSVASTTSTDTQYF
NA | TRBV29-1 | CSVVGVGNQPQHF
NA | TRBV29-1 | CSVEGGSSGPTYNEQFF
NA | TRBV2 | CASRAYGPVYGYTF
NA | TRBV12-3/TRBV12-4 | CASSLIQGSDEQYF
TRBD1 | TRBV6-2/TRBV6-3 | CASSGRDSYTGELFF
TRBD1 | TRBV29-1 | CSVEGQGVHEQYF
TRBD2 | TRBV12-3/TRBV12-4 | CASSLGGGEQYF
NA | TRBV4-2 | CASSQLGSTDTQYF
NA | TRBV5-1 | CASSSILDLVEQFF
NA | TRBV11-2 | CASSLGLRWLETQYF
NA | TRBV12-3/TRBV12-4 | CASSTPDLLVGVTDTQYF
TRBD2 | TRBV12-3/TRBV12-4 | CASIQAGDLTDTQYF
NA | TRBV15 | CATSRVIGNRATYEQYF
NA | TRBV15 | CATSTSRVLTYNSPLHF